This entry is about one T cell receptor (beta chain). What it binds is unknown. This specimen comes from a study of beta chain features in type 1 diabetes. The study, taken as a whole, reports: In comparison with healthy donors, patients had naive, central memory and Treg TCRB repertoires that appeared more similar.

The entirety of the isolated RNA underwent reverse transcription, so expressed TCRB transcripts were sequenced. Produced via immunoSEQ multiplex PCR; TCRdb's table is partial and in-frame only. Of 300,000 to 350,000 clones in the sample, approximately 14% are singletons; the top ten hold under 8.5%. The CDR3 covers 15 residues. Per the germline V gene, CDR1 is MNHEY and CDR2 is SVGAGI. V dropped 2 bases and J dropped 8; count of bases not matched to a gene: 10. The V gene is TRBV6-5, the J gene TRBJ1-2; 8 bases fit TRBD1. The sequence came from a man younger than 45 in good health. Sequencing used central memory CD4+ T cells from blood. CDR3 DNA sequence: TGTGCCAGCAGTTACGGCAGCAGGGGGCGAGAAGGCTACACCTTC. Its protein is CASSYGSRGREGYTF.